This record concerns one T cell receptor (gamma chain) sequence. This clone was counted only a few times. This receptor's antigen is unknown. Base qualities are not provided; no much larger clone lies one nucleotide away. Measured from the cysteine to the phenylalanine, the CDR3 is 17 residues long. The kept DNA is CDR3 alone, 51 bases in frame from the first base. CDR1 VTNTFY and CDR2 YDVSTARD are derived from the germline V gene (reference sequence). At the junction V is shortened by 0 bases and J by 0 bases; bases outside the gene matches: 11. These data come from a study of human gamma delta and Vdelta1 T cells (dated by TCRdb to 2016 to 2019). For the wider study: The study examined Delta One T cells, which are Vd1+ gamma-delta T cells, as cytotoxic effectors against acute myeloid leukemia.

Library method: PCR. Sequencer: Illumina MiSeq. Via CATT, TCRdb reprocessed the public reads, and rows with identical DNA were then joined. The sample has approximately 9,000 gamma-chain clones on record, around 45% of them singletons. The ten largest clones take up roughly 2.7% of the sample. Study-wide findings and limitations: Polyclonality and broad cytotoxic targeting of acute myeloid leukemia were reported for Delta One T cells.

Recombination joined TRGV3 with TRGJ1 or TRGJ2. The sequencing input was Vdelta1 gamma-delta T cells from blood grown in culture (DOT cells). Per the publication, the cell subset or site label means: Delta One T cells, in vitro expanded/differentiated Vd1+ gamma-delta T cells. The sequence was collected from a human donor in good health. The CDR3 has the sequence CATWDRPGVGNYYKKLF. The DNA sequence is given as TGTGCCACCTGGGACAGGCCTGGGGTTGGGAATTATTATAAGAAACTCTTT.